These 27 T cell receptor beta chains were sequenced from one sample in a study of T-cell reconstitution after alpha-beta-depleted transplantation in children. Unique molecular identifiers were built into the TCRbeta library. From the PCR reads, TCRdb called clonotypes with MiXCR, one entry per CDR3 protein. This table has a few hundred thousand distinct CDR3 sequences, more than 20% appearing once. The input for sequencing was PBMCs, taken before TCRalphabeta/CD19-depleted stem cell transplant. The receptors were gathered from a boy less than two years old with Wiskott-Aldrich syndrome, due to receive a stem cell transplant.

The chain is built from TRBV20-1 and TRBJ2-1; 9 nucleotides match TRBD2. Germline CDR1 is DFQATT and CDR2 is SNEGSKA (reference sequence). V shed 3 bases, J shed 8 bases, and the junction held 11 bases outside the gene matches. The CDR3 runs 15 residues. CDR3 in amino acids: CSASNTGTSRDEQFF. CDR3 DNA sequence: TGCAGTGCTAGCAATACCGGGACTAGCAGGGATGAGCAGTTCTTC.

The chain combines TRBV10-3 with TRBJ2-5; D call uncertain. V gave up 6 bases and J gave up 3 bases, with 5 bases separating them. This CDR3 is 11 amino acids long. The V gene's germline CDR1 is ENHRY and CDR2 SYGVKD. CDR3 residues: CAIRVEETQYF. DNA for the CDR3: TGTGCCATCAGGGTAGAAGAGACCCAGTACTTC.

This chain joins TRBV9 and TRBJ2-7; the D gene is possibly TRBD2 (6 bases). The V end lost 0 bases, the J end lost 2 bases, and 12 bases lay between the germline ends. The germline V gene has CDR1 SGDLS and CDR2 YYNGEE. This CDR3 spans 15 amino acids. CDR3 sequence: CASSVDSRGPYEQYF. The CDR3 DNA reads as TGTGCCAGCAGCGTAGACTCGCGGGGCCCCTACGAGCAGTACTTC.

The V gene is TRBV2, the J gene TRBJ1-6, with 8 bases matching TRBD1. The V segment lost 4 bases and the J segment 4 bases; nucleotides outside the gene matches: 6. Germline CDR1 is SNHLY and CDR2 is FYNNEI. CDR3 length equals 16 residues. The CDR3 region is CASSAFWTGYNSPLHF. CDR3 nucleotide sequence: TGTGCCAGCAGTGCGTTTTGGACAGGGTATAATTCACCCCTCCACTTT.

This clonotype turned up a few times. The chain uses TRBV6-1 and TRBJ2-1, with D possibly TRBD2 on 5 matching bases. Germline V CDR1 and CDR2: MNHNS, SASEGT. V lost 5 bases to trimming and J lost 8 bases, with 13 bases between them. The length of the CDR3 is 13 residues. The CDR3 spells CASSQIGGYEQFF. CDR3 bases: TGTGCCAGCAGTCAAATAGGAGGTTATGAGCAGTTCTTC.

This clonotype has more than one count but fewer than ten. This chain joins TRBV20-1 and TRBJ1-2, with D possibly TRBD1 on 6 matching bases. Deletions cut 4 bases from V and 8 bases from J, with 14 bases between. The CDR3 consists of 12 residues. Germline assignment: CDR1 DFQATT and CDR2 SNEGSKA (reference sequence). The CDR3 DNA is TGCAGTGCTATCCCAGAGGGGGACGGCTACACCTTC. Translation gives CSAIPEGDGYTF.

The rearrangement joins TRBV2 to TRBJ2-3, with 12 bases lining up with TRBD2. The J segment lost 3 bases and the V segment lost 6 bases, leaving 10 bases of the junction unmatched. Germline V lookup: CDR1 SNHLY, CDR2 FYNNEI. This CDR3 region has 17 residues. CDR3 loop: CASSVSSGRVLTDTQYF. The CDR3 nucleotides read TGTGCCAGCAGCGTTTCTAGCGGGAGGGTCTTGACAGATACGCAGTATTTT.

A few counts support this clonotype. The V call is TRBV14, the J call TRBJ2-1; 9 bases align to TRBD2. Germline trimming cut 1 base from V and 6 bases from J; bases unmatched to any gene: 13. Germline CDR1 is SGHDN and CDR2 is FVKESK. This CDR3 spans 18 amino acids. CDR3 DNA sequence: TGTGCCAGCAGCCAAGTTAGGGGGAAAGCGGGAGGAGCCAATGAGCAGTTCTTC. Its protein is CASSQVRGKAGGANEQFF. Combining the CDR3 with reference TRBV14 and TRBJ2-1 gives the whole variable domain EAGVTQFPSHSVIEKGQTVTLRCDPISGHDNLYWYRRVMGKEIKFLLHFVKESKQDESGMPNNRFLAERTGGTYSTLKVQPAELEDSGVYFCASSQVRGKAGGANEQFFGPGTRLTVL.

This sequence joins TRBV20-1 and TRBJ2-1; D may correspond to TRBD1 or TRBD2 (5 bases each). The CDR3 extends over 14 amino acids. CDR1 is DFQATT, CDR2 SNEGSKA, per germline (reference sequence). V was clipped by 3 bases and J by 2 bases, with 11 bases between them. The CDR3 DNA follows: TGCAGTGCTAGGTTGGGGGTAACCTACAATGAGCAGTTCTTC. Encoded protein: CSARLGVTYNEQFF.

This clonotype has only a few counts. The rearrangement joins TRBV6-5 to TRBJ1-6; 7 nucleotides align to TRBD1. CDR1 and CDR2 from the germline V gene are MNHEY and SVGAGI. J lost 5 bases, V lost 3 bases, and 10 bases had no gene match. CDR3 length equals 17 residues. Here the CDR3 reads CASSYLGQTPNNSPLHF. The CDR3 nucleotides are TGTGCCAGCAGTTATTTGGGACAGACTCCAAATAATTCACCCCTCCACTTT.

This clonotype has more than one count but fewer than ten. A read error may produce the germline difference seen at one junction end. The J gene is TRBJ1-2, the V gene TRBV20-1, with no clear D. The CDR3 sequence is 11 residues long. In germline, CDR1 is DFQATT, CDR2 SNEGSKA (reference sequence). The CDR3 reads CSARRWEYTVF. DNA for the CDR3: TGCAGTGCTAGACGTTGGGAGTACACCGTCTTC.

This clonotype has only a few counts. The CDR3 nucleotides are TGCAGTGCTAGAGAATGGGGGACAGGGAAGGACACTGAAGCTTTCTTT. Protein product: CSAREWGTGKDTEAFF. The chain carries TRBV20-1 and TRBJ1-1; TRBD1 matches at 9 bases. Trimming removed 0 bases from V and 3 bases from J; junction bases left unmatched: 8. The CDR3 length is 16 residues. The germline gives CDR1 DFQATT, CDR2 SNEGSKA (reference sequence).

The rearrangement links TRBV5-1 to TRBJ1-2; D uncertain. Germline V gene lookup returns CDR1 SGHRS and CDR2 YFSETQ. This CDR3 comprises 17 residues. Trimming took 1 base from V and 6 from J, leaving 22 bases between them. The CDR3 nucleotides read TGCGCCAGCAGCTTGAGGCCGGGTCCTTTGACGGAGAATGGCTACACCTTC. Translated: CASSLRPGPLTENGYTF. Full variable domain (remainder filled in from reference TRBV5-1 and TRBJ1-2): KAGVTQTPRYLIKTRGQQVTLSCSPISGHRSVSWYQQTPGQGLQFLFEYFSETQRNKGNFPGRFSGRQFSNSRSEMNVSTLELGDSALYLCASSLRPGPLTENGYTFGSGTRLTVV.

The chain couples TRBV10-1 to TRBJ2-2; either TRBD1 or TRBD2 may fit D (7 bases each). CDR3 length equals 14 residues. Germline values: CDR1 WNHNN, CDR2 SYGVQD (reference sequence). V lost 7 bases to trimming and J lost 3 bases, with 12 bases between them. Here the CDR3 DNA reads TGCGCCAGCAAGCGGGACAGCTACACCGGGGAGCTGTTTTTT. Translated, it gives CASKRDSYTGELFF.

The J gene is TRBJ2-3, the V gene TRBV7-9; no clear D gene. Germline V gene lookup returns CDR1 SEHNR and CDR2 FQNEAQ (reference sequence). CDR3 length: 15 amino acids. V was trimmed by 3 bases and J by 2 bases, leaving 12 bases between them. CDR3 nucleotides: TGTGCCAGCAGCTTCGGCGGCCAGGTCACAGATACGCAGTATTTT. Protein product: CASSFGGQVTDTQYF.

Only a few counts were recorded for this clonotype. The chain combines TRBV5-1 with TRBJ1-1; D is unresolved. Trimming stripped 0 bases from V and 1 base from J, with 7 bases between. Looked up from germline, CDR1 is SGHRS and CDR2 is YFSETQ. The CDR3 is 14 residues long. The CDR3 nucleotides read TGCGCCAGCAGCTTGGTACAACCGAACACTGAAGCTTTCTTT. This sequence encodes CASSLVQPNTEAFF.

This clonotype was detected a few times. The CDR3 region is CSASGEGDEQYF. In DNA, the CDR3 is TGCAGTGCTAGCGGGGAGGGCGACGAGCAGTACTTC. The chain has TRBV20-1 and TRBJ2-7; 7 bases match TRBD2. J was trimmed by 5 bases and V by 3 bases; bases with no gene match: 4. The length of the CDR3 is 12 residues. Germline V gene data show CDR1 as DFQATT and CDR2 as SNEGSKA (reference sequence).

This sequence joins TRBV10-3 and TRBJ1-1, with a weak D call TRBD1 (6 bases). The CDR3 is made up of 12 amino acids. V lost 6 bases and J 5 bases, leaving 10 bases between the germline ends. Per germline, CDR1 ENHRY and CDR2 SYGVKD. CDR3 nucleotides: TGTGCCATCAGGCAGGGGAGGACTGAAGCTTTCTTT. Amino acids: CAIRQGRTEAFF.

The chain recombines TRBV27 with TRBJ2-1; D perhaps matches TRBD1 (6 bases). This CDR3 spans 15 amino acids. The germline V gene encodes CDR1 MNHEY and CDR2 SMNVEV (reference sequence). The germline V and J ends were trimmed by 5 bases and 1 base, with 12 bases remaining between them. For the CDR3, the DNA is TGTGCCAGCAGTAGGTACAGGGATTCCTACAATGAGCAGTTCTTC. It codes for CASSRYRDSYNEQFF.

This chain connects TRBV20-1 to TRBJ2-1; TRBD2 matches at 9 bases. Looked up from germline, CDR1 is DFQATT and CDR2 is SNEGSKA (reference sequence). The CDR3 spans 15 residues. V was pared by 6 bases and J by 0 bases, with 6 bases of the junction left unmatched. CDR3 in DNA: TGCAGTGCCCTCCCGACTAGCGGCTCCTACAATGAGCAGTTCTTC. It encodes CSALPTSGSYNEQFF.

The rearrangement links TRBV5-1 to TRBJ2-7; 12 bases fit TRBD2. Per the germline V gene, CDR1 is SGHRS and CDR2 is YFSETQ. Trimming took 1 base from V and 9 from J; bases not matched to a gene: 8. The CDR3 consists of 15 residues. CDR3 coding DNA: TGCGCCAGCAGCTTGTCGACTAGCGGGAGTTTCCGGCAGTACTTC. Encoded protein: CASSLSTSGSFRQYF.

This clonotype was observed a handful of times. V and J are TRBV5-1 and TRBJ2-7; perhaps D is TRBD1 or TRBD2 (5 bases each). CDR3 length: 13 amino acids. Germline assignment: CDR1 SGHRS and CDR2 YFSETQ. V dropped 0 bases and J dropped 6 bases, with 10 bases sitting between them. This CDR3 is CASSLARGGEQYF. CDR3 DNA sequence: TGCGCCAGCAGCTTGGCCCGTGGGGGCGAGCAGTACTTC.

This chain links TRBV2 with TRBJ2-3; TRBD2 agrees at 8 bases. V dropped 4 bases and J dropped 5; count of bases not matched to a gene: 8. The CDR3 runs 15 residues. Germline values: CDR1 SNHLY, CDR2 FYNNEI. For the CDR3, the DNA is TGTGCCAGCAGTGCCGGGAGGGCCGTTGGAGATACGCAGTATTTT. It codes for CASSAGRAVGDTQYF.

This clonotype was observed a handful of times. The chain carries TRBV12-3 or TRBV12-4 and TRBJ1-6; D may be TRBD1 (5 bases). The CDR3 consists of 16 residues. Between the trimmed V and J ends, which lost 3 bases and 14 bases, there was a span of 23 bases. The CDR3 bases are TGTGCCAGCAGTTTGGCAGGCGGGACCGCCCTGGAGACCCTCCACTTT. Translating gives CASSLAGGTALETLHF.

This clonotype has just a few counts. The chain is built from TRBV12-3 or TRBV12-4 and TRBJ2-3; 7 bases match TRBD2. The CDR3 spans 15 residues. Trimming took 3 bases from V and 1 from J; bases not matched to a gene: 4. The CDR3 nucleotides read TGTGCCAGCAGTTTCCGGGCGGGAGGCACAGATACGCAGTATTTT. This translates into CASSFRAGGTDTQYF.

This clonotype was detected a few times. The V gene is TRBV7-2, the J gene TRBJ2-3, with D tentatively TRBD2 (6 bases). The ends were cut back, 1 base at V and 2 bases at J, with 13 bases in the middle. CDR1 and CDR2 from the germline V gene are SGHTA and FQGNSA. The CDR3 contains 16 residues. The CDR3 protein is CASSLVWSGPTDTQYF. Written as DNA, the CDR3 is TGTGCCAGCAGCTTAGTTTGGAGCGGGCCCACAGATACGCAGTATTTT.

The V and J genes are TRBV5-1 and TRBJ2-3; D perhaps matches TRBD1 (5 bases). Germline lookup yields CDR1 SGHRS and CDR2 YFSETQ. With 4 bases removed from V and 6 bases from J, the gap between germline ends came to 15 bases. CDR3 length: 14 residues. The DNA for the CDR3 is TGCGCCAGCAGCGTGACAGACGCGGCCGATACGCAGTATTTT. Residues: CASSVTDAADTQYF.